This T cell receptor (beta chain) came from a study of blood T cell repertoires in COVID-19. Between the trimmed V and J ends, which lost 4 bases and 4 bases, there was a span of 18 bases. CDR3 size: 16 residues. CDR1 and CDR2 (germline): MGHRA, YSYEKL. Profiling relied on immunoSEQ multiplex PCR, and the TCRdb table lists in-frame clones only, not all of them. The table records about 260,000 clones, about 90% of them present only once. The chain uses TRBV4-1 and TRBJ2-3; D possibly corresponds to TRBD1 (7 bases). Sequencing was done on a sample of peripheral blood. The sequence was obtained from a woman in her thirties or forties with acute or convalescent COVID-19. The CDR3 nucleotides read TGCGCCAGCAGCCCCGAAGTTGGAGGGGGCTCAGATACGCAGTATTTT. Translating gives CASSPEVGGGSDTQYF.